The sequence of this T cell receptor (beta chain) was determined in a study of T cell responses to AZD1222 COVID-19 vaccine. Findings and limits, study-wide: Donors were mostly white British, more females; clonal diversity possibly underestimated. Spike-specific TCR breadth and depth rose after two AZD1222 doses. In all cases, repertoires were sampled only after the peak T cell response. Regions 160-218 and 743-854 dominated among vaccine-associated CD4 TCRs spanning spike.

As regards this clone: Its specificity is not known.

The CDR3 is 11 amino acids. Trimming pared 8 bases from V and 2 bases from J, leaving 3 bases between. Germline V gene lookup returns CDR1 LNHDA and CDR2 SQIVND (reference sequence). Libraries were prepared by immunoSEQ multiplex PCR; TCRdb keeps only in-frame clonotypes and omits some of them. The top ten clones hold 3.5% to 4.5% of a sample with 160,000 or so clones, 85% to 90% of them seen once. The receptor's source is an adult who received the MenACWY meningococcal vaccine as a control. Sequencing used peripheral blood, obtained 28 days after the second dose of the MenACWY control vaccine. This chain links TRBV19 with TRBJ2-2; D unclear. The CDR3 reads CASCNTGELFF. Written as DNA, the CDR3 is TGTGCCAGTTGTAACACCGGGGAGCTGTTTTTT.